This T cell receptor (beta chain) was obtained from a study of Ad26.COV2.S vaccination and SARS-CoV-2 variants. Germline lookup yields CDR1 SGHKS and CDR2 YYEKEE (reference sequence). The CDR3 contains 14 residues. Trimming removed 9 bases at V and 0 bases at J, with 13 bases between. Treatment indicated: about 20 received Ad26.COV2.S at low or high dose, single or two shots; 5 received placebo; per-sample allocation not given. The samples date from day 63 after the first vaccine or placebo injection. Measured with immunoSEQ multiplex PCR; TCRdb has only the in-frame clones, and not every one. The table lists 350,000 to 500,000 clones, 89% of them singletons, with around 2.5% in the top ten.

The receptor was derived from a person aged 18-65 years who received the Ad26.COV2.S COVID-19 vaccine or a placebo. Sequenced here: peripheral blood, sampled in a trial of Ad26.COV2.S vaccine versus placebo. This chain uses TRBV5-5 with TRBJ1-3; weak D call: TRBD1 (5 bases). The CDR3 sequence is CATRVGHSGNTIYF. Written as DNA, the CDR3 is TGTGCCACCAGGGTAGGCCACTCTGGAAACACCATATATTTT.